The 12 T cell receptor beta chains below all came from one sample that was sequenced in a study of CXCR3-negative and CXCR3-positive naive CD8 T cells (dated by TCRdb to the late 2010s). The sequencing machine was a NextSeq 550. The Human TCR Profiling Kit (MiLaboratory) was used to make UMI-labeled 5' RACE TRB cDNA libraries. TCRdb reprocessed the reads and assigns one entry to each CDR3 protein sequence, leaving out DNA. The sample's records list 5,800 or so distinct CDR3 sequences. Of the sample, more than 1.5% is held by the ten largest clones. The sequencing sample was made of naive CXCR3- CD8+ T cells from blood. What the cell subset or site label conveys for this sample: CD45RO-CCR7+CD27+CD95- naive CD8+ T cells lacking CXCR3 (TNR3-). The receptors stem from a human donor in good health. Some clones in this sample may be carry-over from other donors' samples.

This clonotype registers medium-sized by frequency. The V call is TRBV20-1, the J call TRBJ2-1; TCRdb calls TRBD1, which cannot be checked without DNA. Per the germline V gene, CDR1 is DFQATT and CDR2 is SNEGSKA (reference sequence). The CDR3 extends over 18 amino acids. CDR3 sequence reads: CSAPPGGQRAYTTDEQFF.

CDR3 in amino acids: CATSITARLAGGWDIQYF. The rearrangement uses TRBV15 and TRBJ2-4; TCRdb returns TRBD2, unconfirmable since there is no DNA. The germline V gene has CDR1 LNHNV and CDR2 YYDKDF (reference sequence). The CDR3 loop spans 18 amino acids.

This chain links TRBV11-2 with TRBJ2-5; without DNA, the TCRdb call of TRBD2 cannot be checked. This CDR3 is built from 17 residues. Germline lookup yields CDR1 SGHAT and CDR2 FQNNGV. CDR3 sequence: CASSLDPSGYSPETQYF.

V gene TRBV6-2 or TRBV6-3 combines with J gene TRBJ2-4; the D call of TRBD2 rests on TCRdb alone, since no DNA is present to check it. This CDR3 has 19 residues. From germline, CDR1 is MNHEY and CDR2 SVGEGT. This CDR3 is CASSSPGTAEEMAKNIQYF.

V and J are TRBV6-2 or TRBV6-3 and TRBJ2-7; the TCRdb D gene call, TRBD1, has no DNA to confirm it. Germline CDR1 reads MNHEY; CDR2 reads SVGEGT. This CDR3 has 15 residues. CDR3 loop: CASSLPRQGDYEQYF.

CDR3 region: CASSPRDKSYNEQFF. The chain uses TRBV3-1 and TRBJ2-1; the D call of TRBD1 rests on TCRdb alone, since no DNA is present to check it. The CDR3 runs to 15 residues. The V gene's germline CDR1 is LGHDT and CDR2 YNNKEL (reference sequence).

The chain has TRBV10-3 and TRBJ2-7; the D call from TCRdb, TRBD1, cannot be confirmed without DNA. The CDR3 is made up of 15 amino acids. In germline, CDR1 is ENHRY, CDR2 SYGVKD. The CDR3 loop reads CAITGEQGFSYEQYF.

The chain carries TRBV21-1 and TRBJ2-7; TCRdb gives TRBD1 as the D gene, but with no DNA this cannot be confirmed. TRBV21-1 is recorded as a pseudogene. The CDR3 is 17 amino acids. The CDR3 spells CASSNVREARISYEQYF.

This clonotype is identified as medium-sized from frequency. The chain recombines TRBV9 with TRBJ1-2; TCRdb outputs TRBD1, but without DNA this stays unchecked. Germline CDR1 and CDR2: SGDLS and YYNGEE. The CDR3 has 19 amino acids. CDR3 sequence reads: CASSGPLPGQNPGGYGYTF.

CDR3 sequence: CSARGGQGDEQYF. The rearrangement joins TRBV20-1 to TRBJ2-7; TCRdb calls TRBD1, which cannot be checked without DNA. The germline gives CDR1 DFQATT, CDR2 SNEGSKA (reference sequence). This CDR3 contains 13 residues.

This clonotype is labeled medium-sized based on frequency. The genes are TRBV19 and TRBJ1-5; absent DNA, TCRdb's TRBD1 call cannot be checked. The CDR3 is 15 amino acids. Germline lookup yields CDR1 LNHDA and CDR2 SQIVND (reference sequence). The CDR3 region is CASSATGGYNQPQHF.

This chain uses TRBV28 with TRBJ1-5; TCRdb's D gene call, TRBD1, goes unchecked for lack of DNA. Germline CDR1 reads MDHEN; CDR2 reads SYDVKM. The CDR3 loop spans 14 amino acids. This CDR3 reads CASGEGQGDQPQHF.